This record covers a single TCR beta chain. As yet, its antigen is unknown. This sample is drawn from a study of T cells expressing NK-cell markers. General study findings and limits: Dominant NKG2C+ clonotypes were found to form roughly 1.0-7.5% of CD8+ T cells in about six donors.

With the 5' RACE reads reprocessed, TCRdb shows one record per CDR3 protein and no DNA. Its table records around 550,000 distinct CDR3 sequences. This CDR3 is 19 amino acids long. From germline, CDR1 is SGHRS and CDR2 YFSETQ. Sample: blood T cells: a sorted CD56 or NKG2C T cell subset, CD4+ or CD8+ T cells, or bulk PBMC T cells (not recorded which). This sequence was found in a man in his late teens or twenties in good health. The chain employs TRBV5-1 and TRBJ2-3; TCRdb lists TRBD2, though no DNA is available to test this call. CDR3: CASSRSGLRRLTSTDTQYF.